This T cell receptor beta chain appears in the sequencing data of a study of T cells in Graves' hyperthyroidism and ophthalmopathy. Study summary: At the time of initial diagnosis and before any treatment, peripheral blood was collected.

Exclusion of a patient resulted from uncontrolled infection, other autoimmune disease, pregnancy or lactation. The blood sample predates any ophthalmopathy symptoms, coming from first hyperthyroidism diagnosis. The V and J ends lost 0 bases and 0 bases, in that order; junction bases with no gene match: 4. Germline assignment: CDR1 SGHRS and CDR2 YFSETQ. This CDR3 has 17 residues. The table lists this clonotype with many counts. There were TCR beta CDR3 regions amplified from RNA transcripts. Initially, a first-round RT-PCR of the TCR CDR3 employed the HTBI primer set. In TCRdb, the multiplex PCR reads were re-called with MiXCR into one record per CDR3 protein. The sample includes fewer than 350,000 distinct CDR3 sequences, 13% to 15% of them seen just once.

This chain links TRBV5-1 with TRBJ2-3, with TRBD1 matching over 10 bases. This receptor was obtained from a woman aged 50 to 60 with Graves' hyperthyroidism that later progressed to Graves' ophthalmopathy. Sequencing input: blood. CDR3 DNA sequence: TGCGCCAGCAGCTTGGAAGGACAGGGGGGAAGCACAGATACGCAGTATTTT. Translation gives CASSLEGQGGSTDTQYF.